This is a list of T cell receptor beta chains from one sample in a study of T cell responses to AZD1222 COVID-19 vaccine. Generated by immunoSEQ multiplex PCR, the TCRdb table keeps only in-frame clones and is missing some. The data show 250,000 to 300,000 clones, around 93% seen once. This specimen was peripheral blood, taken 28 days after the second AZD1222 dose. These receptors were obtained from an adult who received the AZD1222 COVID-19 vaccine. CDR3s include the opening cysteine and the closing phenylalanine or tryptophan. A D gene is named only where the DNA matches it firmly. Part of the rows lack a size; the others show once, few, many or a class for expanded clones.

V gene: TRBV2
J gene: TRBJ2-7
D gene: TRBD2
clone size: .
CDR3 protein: CASRTLAGSYEQYF
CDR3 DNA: TGTGCCAGCCGGACTTTAGCGGGATCCTACGAGCAGTACTTC

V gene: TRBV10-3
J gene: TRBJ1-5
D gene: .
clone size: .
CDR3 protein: CAISESSSNQPQHF
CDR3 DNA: TGTGCCATCAGTGAGTCTTCTAGCAATCAGCCCCAGCATTTT

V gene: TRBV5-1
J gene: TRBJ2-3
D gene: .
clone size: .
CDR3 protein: CASSLGPAGTVGTQYF
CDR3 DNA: TGCGCCAGCAGCTTGGGACCAGCGGGGACAGTAGGTACGCAGTATTTT

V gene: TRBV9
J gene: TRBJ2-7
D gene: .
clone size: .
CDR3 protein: CASSPDTDFRSNEQYF
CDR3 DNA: TGTGCCAGCAGCCCAGACACGGACTTCCGATCCAACGAGCAGTACTTC

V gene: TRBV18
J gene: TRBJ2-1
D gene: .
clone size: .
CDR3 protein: CASSNIGRAWDEQFF
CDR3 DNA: TGTGCCAGCTCAAATATTGGCCGGGCCTGGGATGAGCAGTTCTTC

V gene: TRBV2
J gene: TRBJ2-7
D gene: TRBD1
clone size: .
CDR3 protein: CASNTGTASYEQYF
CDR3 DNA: TGTGCCAGCAATACCGGGACAGCCTCCTACGAGCAGTACTTC

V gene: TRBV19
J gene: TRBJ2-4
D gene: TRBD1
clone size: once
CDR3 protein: CASSILGQGVGVAKNIQYF
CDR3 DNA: TGTGCCAGTAGTATTTTGGGACAGGGTGTGGGGGTAGCCAAAAACATTCAGTACTTC

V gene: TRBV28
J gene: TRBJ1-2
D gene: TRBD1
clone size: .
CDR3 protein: CASRTGGSGYTF
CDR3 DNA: TGTGCCAGCAGGACAGGGGGCAGTGGCTACACCTTC

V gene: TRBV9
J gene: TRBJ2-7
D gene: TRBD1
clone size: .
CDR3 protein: CASRRTGGQGEQYF
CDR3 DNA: TGTGCCAGCAGGAGGACAGGGGGACAGGGCGAGCAGTACTTC

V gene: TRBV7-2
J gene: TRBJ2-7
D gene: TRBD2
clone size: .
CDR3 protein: CASRTSGAYEQYF
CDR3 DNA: TGTGCCAGCAGAACTAGCGGGGCCTACGAGCAGTACTTC

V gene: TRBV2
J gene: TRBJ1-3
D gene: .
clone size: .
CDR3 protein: CASRSETGNTIYF
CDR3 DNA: TGTGCCAGCAGGAGTGAGACTGGAAACACCATATATTTT

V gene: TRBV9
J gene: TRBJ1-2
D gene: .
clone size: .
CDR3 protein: CASSVTWDTNYGYTF
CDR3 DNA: TGTGCCAGCAGCGTAACTTGGGACACTAACTATGGCTACACCTTC

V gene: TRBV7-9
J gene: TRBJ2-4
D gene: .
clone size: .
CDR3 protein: CASSSPRTKNIQYF
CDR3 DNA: TGTGCCAGCAGCTCCCCCAGGACAAAAAACATTCAGTACTTC

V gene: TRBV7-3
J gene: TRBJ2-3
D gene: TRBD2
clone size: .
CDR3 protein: CASSQGLSDTQYF
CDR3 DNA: TGTGCCAGCAGCCAGGGACTATCGGATACGCAGTATTTT

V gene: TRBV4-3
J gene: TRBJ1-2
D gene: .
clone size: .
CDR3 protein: CASSQELRDYGYTF
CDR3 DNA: TGCGCCAGCAGCCAAGAGCTGAGGGACTATGGCTACACCTTC

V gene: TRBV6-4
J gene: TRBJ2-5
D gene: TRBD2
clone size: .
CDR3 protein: CASSDPTPFSAGGLETQYF
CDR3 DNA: TGTGCCAGCAGTGACCCGACCCCATTCTCGGCGGGGGGGCTGGAGACCCAGTACTTC

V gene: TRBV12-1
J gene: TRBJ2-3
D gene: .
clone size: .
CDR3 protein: CASSFPGLADTQYF
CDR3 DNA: TGTGCCAGCAGCTTCCCGGGACTGGCAGATACGCAGTATTTT

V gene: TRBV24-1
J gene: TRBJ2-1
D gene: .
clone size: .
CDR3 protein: CATSDPSGAGTEQFF
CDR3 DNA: TGTGCCACCAGTGATCCGTCGGGGGCTGGTACTGAGCAGTTCTTC

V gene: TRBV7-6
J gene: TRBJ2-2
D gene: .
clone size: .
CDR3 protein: CASSLGHGNTGELFF
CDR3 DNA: TGTGCCAGCAGCTTGGGACACGGGAACACCGGGGAGCTGTTTTTT

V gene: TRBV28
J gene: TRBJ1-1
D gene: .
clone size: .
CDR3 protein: CASTPLKRPGKAFF
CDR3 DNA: TGTGCCAGCACCCCCTTAAAGAGGCCAGGAAAAGCTTTCTTT

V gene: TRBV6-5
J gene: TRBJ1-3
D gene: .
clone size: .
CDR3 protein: CASSYGGSGNTIYF
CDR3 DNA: TGTGCCAGCAGTTATGGGGGCTCTGGAAACACCATATATTTT